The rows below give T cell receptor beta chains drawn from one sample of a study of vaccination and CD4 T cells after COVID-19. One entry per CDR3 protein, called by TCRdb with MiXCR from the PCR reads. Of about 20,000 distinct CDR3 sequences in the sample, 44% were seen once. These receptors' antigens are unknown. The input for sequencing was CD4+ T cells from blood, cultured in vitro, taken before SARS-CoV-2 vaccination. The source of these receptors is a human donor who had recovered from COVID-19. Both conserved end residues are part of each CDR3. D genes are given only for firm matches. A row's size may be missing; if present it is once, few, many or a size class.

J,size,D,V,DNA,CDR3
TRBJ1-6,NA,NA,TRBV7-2,TGTGCCAGCAGCTTGGGTTTAGGTTTCGGAGGTTCACCCCTCCACTTT,CASSLGLGFGGSPLHF
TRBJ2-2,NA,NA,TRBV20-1,TGCAGTGCTAGAGATATCGGGGGCAACACCGGGGAGCTGTTTTTT,CSARDIGGNTGELFF
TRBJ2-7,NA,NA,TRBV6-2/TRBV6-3,TGTGCCAGCAGTCGGCTACCCGAAAACGGGCAGTACTTC,CASSRLPENGQYF
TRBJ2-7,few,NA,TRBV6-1,TGTGCCAGCAGTGTGCGGGAGACAGGATACGAGCAGTACTTC,CASSVRETGYEQYF
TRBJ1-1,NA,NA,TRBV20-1,TGCAGTGCTAGAGATCCCCTAGGACAGTACACTGAAGCTTTCTTT,CSARDPLGQYTEAFF
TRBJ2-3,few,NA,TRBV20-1,TGCAGTGCTAGACCCGAGACCCTTACAGATACGCAGTATTTT,CSARPETLTDTQYF
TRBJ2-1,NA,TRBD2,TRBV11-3,TGTGCCAGCAGCCCCTTTGGGCTAGCGGGAGGGTACAATGAGCAGTTCTTC,CASSPFGLAGGYNEQFF
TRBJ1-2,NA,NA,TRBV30,TGTGCCTGGAGTGTATCGGGGGCGAAGTATGGCTACACCTTC,CAWSVSGAKYGYTF
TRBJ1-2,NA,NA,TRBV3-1,TGTGCCAGCAGCCAAGGGTGGGGGGGCGGCCACTATGGCTACACCTTC,CASSQGWGGGHYGYTF
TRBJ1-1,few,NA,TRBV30,TGTGCCTGGAGCCCGGTCACGCACACTGAAGCTTTCTTT,CAWSPVTHTEAFF
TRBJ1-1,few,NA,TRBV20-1,TGCAGTGCTAGAGATCTTGGGGGAAGGATGAACACTGAAGCTTTCTTT,CSARDLGGRMNTEAFF
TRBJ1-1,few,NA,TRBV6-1,TGTGCCAGCAGACGGACAAGGAACACTGAAGCTTTCTTT,CASRRTRNTEAFF
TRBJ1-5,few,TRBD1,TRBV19,TGTGCCAGTACTACGGACAGGGGCCAGAATCAGCCCCAGCATTTT,CASTTDRGQNQPQHF
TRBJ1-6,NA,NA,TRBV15,TGTGCCACCAGCAGAGTCGGGGGGCAGGATTCACCCCTCCACTTT,CATSRVGGQDSPLHF
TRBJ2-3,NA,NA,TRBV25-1,TGTGCCAGCAGTGTGTGGGGCGGAGCAGATACGCAGTATTTT,CASSVWGGADTQYF
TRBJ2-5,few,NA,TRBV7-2,TGTGCCAGCAGGCGGTCTGAGACCCAGTACTTC,CASRRSETQYF
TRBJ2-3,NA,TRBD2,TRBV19,TGTGCCAGTGCGACTAGCGGGGCCACAGATACGCAGTATTTT,CASATSGATDTQYF
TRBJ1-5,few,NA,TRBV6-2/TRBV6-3,TGTGCCAGCAGTTACTCGAAAAAAGCTGATCAGCCCCAGCATTTT,CASSYSKKADQPQHF
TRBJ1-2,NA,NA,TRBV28,TGTGCCAGCTCAGGGGTTACCTATGGCTACACCTTC,CASSGVTYGYTF